This record concerns one TCR beta chain sequence. The data are from a study of cytomegalovirus exposure and HLA in healthy donors. This CDR3 region has 17 residues. With V trimmed by 5 bases and J by 2 bases, 13 bases remained unmatched. Germline V gives CDR1 SEHNR, CDR2 FQNEAQ (reference sequence). The PCR employed 60 Vbeta primers together with 13 Jbeta primers. Produced via immunoSEQ multiplex PCR; TCRdb's table is partial and in-frame only. This table holds about 110,000 clones, approximately 15% found once. The specimen was PBMCs. This receptor was identified in a woman younger than 30 in good health and CMV-seronegative. V usage is TRBV7-9 and J usage is TRBJ2-7, with 9 bases matching TRBD1. CDR3 in DNA: TGTGCCAGCAGCACCGAGAAGGGACAGGGTAGCGCCTACGAGCAGTACTTC. It yields the protein CASSTEKGQGSAYEQYF.